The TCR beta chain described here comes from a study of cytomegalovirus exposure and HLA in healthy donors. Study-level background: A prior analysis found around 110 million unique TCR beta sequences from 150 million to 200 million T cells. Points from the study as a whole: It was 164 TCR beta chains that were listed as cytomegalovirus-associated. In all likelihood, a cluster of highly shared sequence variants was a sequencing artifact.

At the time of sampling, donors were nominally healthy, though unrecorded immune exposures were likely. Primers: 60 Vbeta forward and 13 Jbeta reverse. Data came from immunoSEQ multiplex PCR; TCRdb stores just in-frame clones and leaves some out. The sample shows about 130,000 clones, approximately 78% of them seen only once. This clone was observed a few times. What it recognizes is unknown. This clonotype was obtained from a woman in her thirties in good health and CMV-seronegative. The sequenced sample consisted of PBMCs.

CDR3 sequence reads: CASSPQVYTEAFF. The CDR3 DNA sequence: TGCGCCAGCAGCCCTCAGGTCTACACTGAAGCTTTCTTT. This chain connects TRBV5-1 to TRBJ1-1; D unclear. The CDR3 is made up of 13 amino acids. Germline CDR1 and CDR2: SGHRS and YFSETQ. The V end lost 4 bases, the J end lost 3 bases, and 10 bases lay between the germline ends.